These 29 T cell receptor beta chains share one sample of origin, sequenced in a study of memory CD4+ T cells and cytomegalovirus serostatus. Single viable CD3+CD4+CD8-CD45RO+ cells were sorted as the memory CD4+ T cells. Assay: immunoSEQ multiplex PCR; the TCRdb copy retains only in-frame clones and omits some. The sample lists roughly 40,000 clones; about 80% were seen once. Sequenced: memory CD4+ T cells from blood. The source of these receptors is an adult in good health and CMV-seronegative.

This clone occurred a few times. The chain employs TRBV21-1 and TRBJ2-7. TRBV21-1 has pseudogene status. The CDR3 sequence is 13 residues long. The CDR3 here is CAPGGPRVYEQYF. CDR3 bases: TGTGCCCCCGGTGGTCCAAGGGTGTACGAGCAGTACTTC.

The rearrangement links TRBV10-3 to TRBJ1-6, with TRBD1 matching over 7 bases. CDR1 is ENHRY and CDR2 is SYGVKD in the germline V gene. This CDR3 region has 14 residues. The V gene end was trimmed by 4 bases and the J gene end by 7 bases; junction bases not matched to a gene: 4. The CDR3 DNA reads as TGTGCCATCAGTGCGACAGGGCGGAATTCACCCCTCCACTTT. It yields the protein CAISATGRNSPLHF.

V gene TRBV9 combines with J gene TRBJ2-1; TRBD2 aligns across 11 bases. Germline V gene sequence: CDR1 SGDLS, CDR2 YYNGEE. CDR3 size: 17 residues. The J segment lost 5 bases and the V segment lost 1 base, leaving 8 bases of the junction unmatched. Written as DNA, the CDR3 is TGTGCCAGCAGCGTATATTCCCCTAGCGGGAGGAACAATGAGCAGTTCTTC. Protein: CASSVYSPSGRNNEQFF. The full variable domain, rest sourced from reference TRBV9 and TRBJ2-1, is DSGVTQTPKHLITATGQRVTLRCSPRSGDLSVYWYQQSLDQGLQFLIQYYNGEERAKGNILERFSAQQFPDLHSELNLSSLELGDSALYFCASSVYSPSGRNNEQFFGPGTRLTVL.

The V and J genes are TRBV28 and TRBJ2-7; TRBD2 aligns across 8 bases. Trimming at V came to 5 bases and at J to 3 bases, leaving 9 bases not matched to a gene. This CDR3 has 15 residues. The germline V gene encodes CDR1 MDHEN and CDR2 SYDVKM. Written as DNA, the CDR3 is TGTGCCAGCAGTCCATCTAGCGGGTGGGTCTACGAGCAGTACTTC. This sequence encodes CASSPSSGWVYEQYF.

The chain combines TRBV5-4 with TRBJ2-1, with 11 bases identical to TRBD2. Germline V gene data show CDR1 as SGHNT and CDR2 as YYREEE (reference sequence). The CDR3 is made up of 14 amino acids. V lost 4 bases and J lost 5; bases outside the gene matches: 2. For the CDR3, the DNA is TGTGCCAGCAGCATGACTAGCGGGAACAATGAGCAGTTCTTC. It codes for CASSMTSGNNEQFF.

The sample holds one count of this clone. The chain employs TRBV6-1 and TRBJ2-7, with TRBD1 identical over 10 bases. J was trimmed by 1 base and V by 6 bases; bases with no gene match: 3. The CDR3 consists of 14 residues. CDR1 is MNHNS and CDR2 is SASEGT in the germline V gene. As DNA, the CDR3 is TGTGCCAGCAGGAGACAGGGGGCATCCTACGAGCAGTACTTC. Translation gives CASRRQGASYEQYF.

The chain couples TRBV7-9 to TRBJ2-3; D gene unclear. Germline loops: CDR1 SEHNR, CDR2 FQNEAQ (reference sequence). With 4 bases removed from V and 3 bases from J, the gap between germline ends came to 8 bases. The CDR3 is 13 amino acids. This CDR3 is CASSSTPTDTQYF. The CDR3 nucleotides read TGTGCCAGCAGCTCGACCCCGACAGATACGCAGTATTTT.

The V call is TRBV7-6, the J call TRBJ2-1; a possible D gene is TRBD2 (5 bases). In germline, CDR1 is SGHVS, CDR2 FNYEAQ. V lost 3 bases and J lost 3, with 24 bases in between. The CDR3 has 19 amino acids. This CDR3 reads CASSLGATRGDTGYNEQFF. CDR3 coding DNA: TGTGCCAGCAGCTTGGGAGCCACCCGTGGCGACACCGGCTACAATGAGCAGTTCTTC. Full variable domain (remainder filled in from reference TRBV7-6 and TRBJ2-1): GAGVSQSPRYKVTKRGQDVALRCDPISGHVSLYWYRQALGQGPEFLTYFNYEAQQDKSGLPNDRFSAERPEGSISTLTIQRTEQRDSAMYRCASSLGATRGDTGYNEQFFGPGTRLTVL.

The table lists this clone with a few counts. The chain combines TRBV7-2 with TRBJ1-1; tentative D call: TRBD1 (6 bases). There are 14 residues in the CDR3. From germline, CDR1 is SGHTA and CDR2 FQGNSA. Trimming took off 0 bases at V and 8 bases at J, with 13 bases between the two ends. This CDR3 is CASSLARDTQEAFF. In DNA form, the CDR3 reads TGTGCCAGCAGCTTAGCGCGGGACACCCAGGAAGCTTTCTTT. The variable domain in full, with the rest retrieved from reference TRBV7-2 and TRBJ1-1, is GAGVSQSPSNKVTEKGKDVELRCDPISGHTALYWYRQSLGQGLEFLIYFQGNSAPDKSGLPSDRFSAERTGGSVSTLTIQRTQQEDSAVYLCASSLARDTQEAFFGQGTRLTVV.

The V call is TRBV29-1, the J call TRBJ2-1; D is undetermined. The CDR3 length is 12 residues. Germline CDR1 SQVTM, CDR2 ANQGSEA. Trimming shortened V by 6 bases and J by 0 bases, and 6 bases separated the two germline ends. The CDR3 is CSVRSSYNEQFF. The CDR3 coding sequence is TGCAGCGTCCGGAGCTCCTACAATGAGCAGTTCTTC.

This sequence joins TRBV19 and TRBJ2-2; the D gene is possibly TRBD2 (5 bases). This CDR3 is 14 amino acids long. The ends were cut back, 1 base at V and 4 bases at J, with 7 bases in the middle. Germline CDR1 is LNHDA and CDR2 is SQIVND (reference sequence). The CDR3 DNA reads as TGTGCCAGTAGTATAGTCCGGGGCACCGGGGAGCTGTTTTTT. Protein sequence: CASSIVRGTGELFF.

This clone has just a few counts. The genes are TRBV12-5 and TRBJ2-1; 12 bases are a match to TRBD2. The CDR3 runs to 15 residues. The trim removed 5 bases at V and 3 bases at J, leaving 2 bases unmatched. CDR1 and CDR2 (germline): LGHNT, FRNRAP. The CDR3 spells CASGRTSGIYNEQFF. The CDR3 bases are TGTGCTAGTGGTCGGACTAGCGGGATCTACAATGAGCAGTTCTTC.

The chain joins TRBV7-8 to TRBJ2-3; the match to TRBD2 covers 7 bases. The germline CDR1 and CDR2 sequences are SGHVS and FQNEAQ. With V trimmed by 0 bases and J by 2 bases, 5 bases remained unmatched. The CDR3 runs 16 residues. As DNA, the CDR3 is TGTGCCAGCAGCTTAGCGGCCAGCGGGGCCACAGATACGCAGTATTTT. This translates into CASSLAASGATDTQYF.

This clone was picked up a small number of times. The chain uses TRBV13 and TRBJ1-2, with TRBD1 matching over 8 bases. The germline CDR1 and CDR2 sequences are PRHDT and FYEKMQ (reference sequence). The CDR3 is 16 amino acids. V lost 1 base and J lost 1; bases outside the gene matches: 5. CDR3 nucleotide sequence: TGTGCCAGCAGCTTAGCAGGGGGCGAGGATAACTATGGCTACACCTTC. It translates to CASSLAGGEDNYGYTF.

This chain joins TRBV30 and TRBJ1-5; 8 bases fit TRBD1. Germline V gene lookup returns CDR1 GTSNPN and CDR2 SVGIG (reference sequence). Trimming at V came to 5 bases and at J to 2 bases, leaving 2 bases not matched to a gene. The CDR3 is 13 amino acids. The CDR3 here is CAWGTGGNQPQHF. CDR3 DNA: TGTGCCTGGGGGACAGGTGGCAATCAGCCCCAGCATTTT.

V is TRBV11-2 and J is TRBJ2-2; tentative D call: TRBD1 (5 bases). CDR3 size: 14 residues. Germline values: CDR1 SGHAT, CDR2 FQNNGV. V lost 4 bases, J lost 5 bases, and 11 bases lay in between. In DNA, the CDR3 is TGTGCCAGCAGCTCCCAAGCAGGGACCGGGGAGCTGTTTTTT. Its protein product is CASSSQAGTGELFF.

V usage is TRBV19 and J usage is TRBJ1-2; 7 nucleotides align to TRBD1. V lost 7 bases and J lost 4; bases outside the gene matches: 9. CDR1 LNHDA and CDR2 SQIVND come from the germline V gene (reference sequence). The CDR3 is 14 amino acids. The CDR3, as DNA: TGTGCCAGTAAAGACAGGGTGGCGGGCTATGGCTACACCTTC. Translation: CASKDRVAGYGYTF.

This sequence joins TRBV4-1 and TRBJ1-6; 7 nucleotides match TRBD1. Germline V gene lookup returns CDR1 MGHRA and CDR2 YSYEKL. J gave up 7 bases and V 5 bases, and 8 bases lay outside the gene matches. There are 15 residues in the CDR3. This CDR3 reads CASSTPQGRNSPLHF. DNA for the CDR3: TGCGCCAGCAGCACCCCACAGGGGAGAAATTCACCCCTCCACTTT.

The rearrangement links TRBV29-1 to TRBJ2-5; 11 bases map to TRBD2. This CDR3 spans 14 amino acids. Germline V gene data show CDR1 as SQVTM and CDR2 as ANQGSEA. J lost 5 bases, V lost 5 bases, and 7 bases had no gene match. CDR3: CSVYSSGREETQYF. The CDR3 nucleotides read TGCAGCGTTTATAGTAGCGGGAGGGAGGAGACCCAGTACTTC. Full variable domain (remainder filled in from reference TRBV29-1 and TRBJ2-5): SAVISQKPSRDICQRGTSLTIQCQVDSQVTMMFWYRQQPGQSLTLIATANQGSEATYESGFVIDKFPISRPNLTFSTLTVSNMSPEDSSIYLCSVYSSGREETQYFGPGTRLLVL.

The rearrangement links TRBV5-6 to TRBJ2-5; TRBD1 aligns across 8 bases. The V gene's germline CDR1 is SGHDT and CDR2 YYEEEE. CDR3 length equals 15 residues. V was pared by 1 base and J by 11 bases, with 13 bases of the junction left unmatched. CDR3 region: CASSLLGQASLEQYF. The DNA of the CDR3 is TGTGCCAGCAGCTTGTTGGGACAGGCTTCTCTGGAGCAGTACTTC.

The chain uses TRBV5-6 and TRBJ2-3; tentative D call: TRBD1 (6 bases). The CDR3 contains 15 residues. In germline, CDR1 is SGHDT, CDR2 YYEEEE. V was pared by 4 bases and J by 2 bases, with 14 bases between. The chain's CDR3 is CASSRDILHTDTQYF. Written as DNA, the CDR3 is TGTGCCAGCAGCAGGGACATCCTGCACACAGATACGCAGTATTTT.

This chain uses TRBV18 with TRBJ2-4; D perhaps matches TRBD1 (5 bases). CDR3 length: 17 residues. Trimming took off 6 bases at V and 5 bases at J, with 23 bases between the two ends. Germline CDR1 and CDR2: KGHSH and LQKENI. The CDR3 sequence: CASSPSRAQGVQNIQYF. CDR3 DNA: TGTGCCAGCTCCCCGTCTAGGGCGCAGGGCGTTCAAAACATTCAGTACTTC. Based on the CDR3 plus reference TRBV18 and TRBJ2-4, the full variable domain is NAGVMQNPRHLVRRRGQEARLRCSPMKGHSHVYWYRQLPEEGLKFMVYLQKENIIDESGMPKERFSAEFPKEGPSILRIQQVVRGDSAAYFCASSPSRAQGVQNIQYFGAGTRLSVL.

This clone appeared a few times. The chain links TRBV11-2 to TRBJ1-1, with D hard to call. Germline lookup yields CDR1 SGHAT and CDR2 FQNNGV. V was clipped by 3 bases and J by 1 base, with 3 bases between them. The CDR3 runs to 12 residues. The CDR3: CASSFWNTEAFF. DNA of the CDR3: TGTGCCAGCAGCTTTTGGAACACTGAAGCTTTCTTT.

The CDR3 spells CASSAQQGRGNTEAFF. DNA of the CDR3: TGTGCCAGCAGTGCTCAACAGGGGCGGGGGAACACTGAAGCTTTCTTT. This sequence joins TRBV25-1 and TRBJ1-1; 7 bases fit TRBD1. CDR3 length: 16 amino acids. CDR1 is MGHDK, CDR2 SYGVNS, per germline. With 4 bases clipped from V and 1 base from J, the junction kept 9 bases outside the gene matches.

On this clone: One junction end does not reproduce the germline sequence, and a read error may be involved. V gene TRBV5-1 combines with J gene TRBJ1-1, with unresolved D. The CDR3 extends over 11 amino acids. Germline V lookup: CDR1 SGHRS, CDR2 YFSETQ. The DNA of the CDR3 is TGCGCCAGCAGCTTGGACACGGGCGTCGTGTTT. It specifies CASSLDTGVVF.

The J gene is TRBJ2-2, the V gene TRBV5-1; TRBD2 is a possible D gene (5 bases). This CDR3 contains 16 residues. The germline V gene has CDR1 SGHRS and CDR2 YFSETQ. With 4 bases removed from V and 3 bases from J, the gap between germline ends came to 16 bases. Written as DNA, the CDR3 is TGCGCCAGCAGCCCCCGTCCCGGGGTCGACACCGGGGAGCTGTTTTTT. As protein: CASSPRPGVDTGELFF.

The chain combines TRBV18 with TRBJ2-1; 8 bases line up with TRBD2. The CDR3 totals 18 residues. CDR1 and CDR2 (germline): KGHSH, LQKENI. J gave up 4 bases and V 3 bases, and 14 bases lay outside the gene matches. DNA for the CDR3: TGTGCCAGCTCACCTCCTAACCCTCCGGGACTAGGGTACAATGAGCAGTTCTTC. Encoded protein: CASSPPNPPGLGYNEQFF.

J is TRBJ1-1 and V is TRBV11-3; the D is unclear. V was shortened by 9 bases and J by 2 bases, with 13 bases between the two germline ends. The CDR3 consists of 13 residues. The germline gives CDR1 SGHNT, CDR2 YENEEA. As DNA, the CDR3 is TGTGCCAGGTGGGTCATTAAAAACACTGAAGCTTTCTTT. This gives the protein CARWVIKNTEAFF.

The V and J genes are TRBV7-9 and TRBJ2-1; D might be TRBD2 (5 bases). The germline V and J ends were trimmed by 0 bases and 1 base, with 7 bases remaining between them. Germline values: CDR1 SEHNR, CDR2 FQNEAQ (reference sequence). The CDR3 spans 15 residues. Written as DNA, the CDR3 is TGTGCCAGCAGCTTAGCAGGGAGTTCCTACAATGAGCAGTTCTTC. This gives the protein CASSLAGSSYNEQFF.